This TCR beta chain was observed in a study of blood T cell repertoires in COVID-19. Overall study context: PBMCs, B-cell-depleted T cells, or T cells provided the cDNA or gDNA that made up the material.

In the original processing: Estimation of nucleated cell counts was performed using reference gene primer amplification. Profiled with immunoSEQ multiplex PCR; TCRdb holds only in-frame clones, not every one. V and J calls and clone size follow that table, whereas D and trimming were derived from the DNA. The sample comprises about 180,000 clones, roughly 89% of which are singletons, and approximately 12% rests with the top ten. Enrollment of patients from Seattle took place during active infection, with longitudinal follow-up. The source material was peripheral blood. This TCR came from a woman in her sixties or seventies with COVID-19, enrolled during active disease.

CDR3: CASSLNRASGAFYNEQFF. CDR3 sequence (DNA): TGTGCCAGCAGCTTGAATCGGGCTAGCGGGGCGTTTTACAATGAGCAGTTCTTC. The chain is built from TRBV5-6 and TRBJ2-1, with TRBD2 matching 9 bases. Unmatched junction bases numbered 12, after V lost 1 base and J lost 4 bases. The CDR3 loop spans 18 amino acids. The germline V gene has CDR1 SGHDT and CDR2 YYEEEE.